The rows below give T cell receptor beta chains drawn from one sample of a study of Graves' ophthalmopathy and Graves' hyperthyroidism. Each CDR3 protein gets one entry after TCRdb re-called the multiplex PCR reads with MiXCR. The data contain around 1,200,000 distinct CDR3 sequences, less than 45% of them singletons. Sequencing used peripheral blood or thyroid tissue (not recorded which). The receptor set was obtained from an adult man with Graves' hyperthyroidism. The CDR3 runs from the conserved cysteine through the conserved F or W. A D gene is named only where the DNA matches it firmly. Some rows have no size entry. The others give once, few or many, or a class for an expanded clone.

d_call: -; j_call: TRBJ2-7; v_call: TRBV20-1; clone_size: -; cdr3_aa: CSARRRADF; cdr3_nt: TGCAGTGCTAGGAGGAGGGCAGACTTC
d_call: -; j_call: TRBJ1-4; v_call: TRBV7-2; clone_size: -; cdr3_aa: CASSPNRGVKGEKLFF; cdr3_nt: TGTGCCAGCAGCCCAAACCGGGGGGTTAAGGGTGAAAAACTGTTTTTT
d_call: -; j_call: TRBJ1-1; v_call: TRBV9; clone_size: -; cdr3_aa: CASSQDGGYTEAFF; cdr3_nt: TGTGCCAGCAGCCAAGACGGGGGTTACACTGAAGCTTTCTTT
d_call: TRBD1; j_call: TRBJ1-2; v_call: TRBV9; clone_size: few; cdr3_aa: CASSARDSRRGYTF; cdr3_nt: TGTGCCAGCAGCGCCAGGGACAGCCGTCGTGGCTACACCTTC
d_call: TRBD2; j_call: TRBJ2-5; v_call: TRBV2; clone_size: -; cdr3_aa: CASAGLAGVGAQETQYF; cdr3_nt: TGTGCCAGCGCCGGACTAGCGGGAGTTGGGGCTCAAGAGACCCAGTACTTC
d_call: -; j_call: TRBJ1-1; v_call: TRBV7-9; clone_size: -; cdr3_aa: CASSFARVNTEAFF; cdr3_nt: TGTGCCAGCAGCTTTGCCAGGGTGAACACTGAAGCTTTCTTT
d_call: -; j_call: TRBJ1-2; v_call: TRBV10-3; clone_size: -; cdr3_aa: CASSYSISGGYTF; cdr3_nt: TGTGCCAGCAGTTACTCGATTTCGGGTGGCTACACCTTC
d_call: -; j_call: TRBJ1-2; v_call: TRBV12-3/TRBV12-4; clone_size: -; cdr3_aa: CASNPGLKGGYTF; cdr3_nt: TGTGCCAGCAACCCGGGACTCAAGGGTGGCTACACCTTC
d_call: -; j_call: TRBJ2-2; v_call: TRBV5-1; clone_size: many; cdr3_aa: CASSRAGGELFF; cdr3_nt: TGCGCCAGCAGCAGGGCGGGCGGGGAGCTGTTTTTT
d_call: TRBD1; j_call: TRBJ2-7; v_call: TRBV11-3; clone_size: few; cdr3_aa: CASSLSTGSVYEQYF; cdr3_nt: TGTGCCAGCAGCCTCTCGACAGGGTCAGTCTACGAGCAGTACTTC
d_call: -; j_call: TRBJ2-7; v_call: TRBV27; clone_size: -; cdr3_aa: CASSSPAQEGRYEQYF; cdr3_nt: TGTGCCAGCAGTTCGCCCGCACAGGAAGGGCGGTACGAGCAGTACTTC
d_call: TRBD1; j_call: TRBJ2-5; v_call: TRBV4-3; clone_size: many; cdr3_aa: CASSHGTGRPETQYF; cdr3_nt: TGCGCCAGCAGCCACGGGACAGGGAGGCCAGAGACCCAGTACTTC
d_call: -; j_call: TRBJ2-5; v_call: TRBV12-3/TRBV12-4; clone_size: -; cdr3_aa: CASSFVLEKETQYF; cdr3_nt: TGTGCCAGCAGTTTCGTACTAGAGAAAGAGACCCAGTACTTC
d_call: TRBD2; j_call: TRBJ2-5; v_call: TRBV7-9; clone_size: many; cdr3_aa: CASSLTSGVGGVQYF; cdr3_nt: TGTGCCAGCAGTTTGACTAGCGGGGTTGGTGGTGTCCAGTACTTC
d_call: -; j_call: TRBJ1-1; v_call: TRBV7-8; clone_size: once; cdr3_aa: CASSQGHLSTEAFF; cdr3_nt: TGTGCCAGCAGCCAGGGACACCTGAGCACTGAAGCTTTCTTT
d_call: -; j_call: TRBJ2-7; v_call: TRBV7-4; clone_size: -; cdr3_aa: CVSSFTGPPQQYF; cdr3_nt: TGTGTCAGCAGCTTTACAGGGCCGCCCCAGCAGTACTTC
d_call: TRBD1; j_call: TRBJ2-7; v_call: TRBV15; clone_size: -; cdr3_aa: CATSRGQGRREQYF; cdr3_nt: TGTGCCACCAGCCGCGGACAGGGGCGCCGGGAGCAGTACTTC
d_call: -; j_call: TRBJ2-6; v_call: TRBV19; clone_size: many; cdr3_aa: CASNRDRSSGANVLTF; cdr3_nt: TGTGCCAGTAATCGAGACAGGAGCTCTGGGGCCAACGTCCTGACTTTC
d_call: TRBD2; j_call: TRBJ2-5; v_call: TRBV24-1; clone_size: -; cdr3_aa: CASSERLAGGFQTQYF; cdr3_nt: TGTGCCAGCAGCGAGAGACTAGCGGGGGGGTTCCAGACCCAGTACTTC
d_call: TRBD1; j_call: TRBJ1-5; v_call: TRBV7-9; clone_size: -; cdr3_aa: CASSSYQGASNQPQHF; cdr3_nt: TGTGCCAGCAGCTCTTACCAGGGGGCTAGCAATCAGCCCCAGCATTTT
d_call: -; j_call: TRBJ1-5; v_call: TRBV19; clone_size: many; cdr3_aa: CASSRDSNQPQHF; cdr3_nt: TGTGCCAGCAGCCGGGACAGCAATCAGCCCCAGCATTTT
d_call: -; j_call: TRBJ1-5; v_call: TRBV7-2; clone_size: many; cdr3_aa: CASSLVRGINQPQHF; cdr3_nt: TGTGCCAGCAGCTTAGTACGGGGAATCAATCAGCCCCAGCATTTT
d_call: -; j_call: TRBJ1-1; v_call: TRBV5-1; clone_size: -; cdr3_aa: CASQTLANTEAFF; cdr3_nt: TGCGCCAGCCAGACCCTTGCGAACACTGAAGCTTTCTTT
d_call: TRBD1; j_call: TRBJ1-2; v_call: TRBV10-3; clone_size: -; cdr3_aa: CAISSGTGGSYTF; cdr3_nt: TGTGCCATCAGTTCCGGGACAGGGGGGAGCTACACCTTC
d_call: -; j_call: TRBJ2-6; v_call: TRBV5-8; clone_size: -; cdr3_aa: CASSLVLSPTGAGANVLTF; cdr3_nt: TGTGCCAGCAGCTTGGTGCTCTCCCCGACGGGCGCTGGGGCCAACGTCCTGACTTTC
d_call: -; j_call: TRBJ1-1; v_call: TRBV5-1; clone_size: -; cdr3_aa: CASRDGGGANTEAFF; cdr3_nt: TGCGCCAGCAGAGATGGGGGCGGGGCGAACACTGAAGCTTTCTTT
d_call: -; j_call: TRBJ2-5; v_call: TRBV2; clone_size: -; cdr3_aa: CASSSLLPGGMETQYF; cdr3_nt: TGTGCCAGCAGTTCCCTACTTCCCGGAGGGATGGAGACCCAGTACTTC
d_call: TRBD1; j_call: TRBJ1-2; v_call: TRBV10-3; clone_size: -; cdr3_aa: CAGSPGTGGQRRDGYTF; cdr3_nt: TGTGCCGGCAGTCCCGGGACAGGGGGCCAACGTAGGGATGGCTACACCTTC
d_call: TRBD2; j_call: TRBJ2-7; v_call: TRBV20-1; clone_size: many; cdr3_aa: CSARDVAGWSYEQYF; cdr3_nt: TGCAGTGCTAGAGACGTAGCGGGATGGTCCTACGAGCAGTACTTC
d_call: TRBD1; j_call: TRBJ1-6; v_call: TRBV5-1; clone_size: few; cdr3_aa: CASSLAGQEGISPLHF; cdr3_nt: TGCGCCAGCAGCTTGGCCGGACAGGAGGGAATTTCACCCCTCCACTTT
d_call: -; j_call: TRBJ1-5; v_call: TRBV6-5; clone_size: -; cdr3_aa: CASGAPTQPQHF; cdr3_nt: TGTGCCAGCGGGGCTCCAACTCAGCCCCAGCATTTT
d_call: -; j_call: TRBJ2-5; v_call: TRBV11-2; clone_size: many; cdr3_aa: CASSYRIAWEETQYF; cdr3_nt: TGTGCCAGCAGCTACCGTATAGCGTGGGAAGAGACCCAGTACTTC
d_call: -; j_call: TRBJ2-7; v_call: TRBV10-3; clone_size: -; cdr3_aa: CASSPRGSWDLYEQCF; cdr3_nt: TGTGCCAGCAGCCCCAGAGGCAGCTGGGACCTCTACGAGCAGTGCTTC
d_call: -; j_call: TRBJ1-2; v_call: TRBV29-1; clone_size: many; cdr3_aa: CSVVGGSRWGYTF; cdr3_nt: TGCAGCGTTGTGGGGGGTTCTCGCTGGGGCTACACCTTC
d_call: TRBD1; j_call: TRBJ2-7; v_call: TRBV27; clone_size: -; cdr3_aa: CASSWGTGRAYEQYF; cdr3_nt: TGTGCCAGCAGTTGGGGGACAGGGAGAGCCTACGAGCAGTACTTC
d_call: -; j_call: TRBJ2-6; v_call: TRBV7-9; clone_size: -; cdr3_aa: CASSFSTGRNVLTF; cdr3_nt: TGTGCCAGCAGCTTCAGTACAGGGCGCAACGTCCTGACTTTC
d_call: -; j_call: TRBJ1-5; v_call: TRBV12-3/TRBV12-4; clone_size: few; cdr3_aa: CASSLRTTNQPQHF; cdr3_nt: TGTGCCAGCAGTTTGCGGACAACTAATCAGCCCCAGCATTTT
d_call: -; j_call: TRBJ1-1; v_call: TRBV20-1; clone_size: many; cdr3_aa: CSARSLDEYTEAFF; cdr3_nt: TGCAGTGCTAGGTCCCTGGATGAGTACACTGAAGCTTTCTTT
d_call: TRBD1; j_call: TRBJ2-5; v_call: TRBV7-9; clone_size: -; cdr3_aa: CASNLGQGIETQYF; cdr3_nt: TGTGCCAGCAACCTCGGACAGGGGATAGAGACCCAGTACTTC
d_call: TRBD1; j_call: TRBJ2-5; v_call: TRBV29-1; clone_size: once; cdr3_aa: CSVEGQGRETQYF; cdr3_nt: TGCAGCGTTGAAGGACAGGGAAGAGAGACCCAGTACTTC